This TCR beta chain was identified during a study of long-term antiretroviral therapy in people with HIV. Study-wide context: The oldest samples precede the 2015 immediate-ART recommendation by about a decade. General observations from the study: When set beside controls, HIV repertoires had CDR3 length ranges that were narrower. ART preceded a rise in diversity that nonetheless stayed lower than in transplant donor controls.

The libraries were made with immunoSEQ v3.0 at survey level. TCRdb keeps only in-frame clones here, not all; method: immunoSEQ multiplex PCR. The sample has under 30,000 clones, about 96% seen once. The CDR3 spans 16 residues. Treatment for every participant with HIV took place in the United States. To note about this clone: Its specificity is not known.

The sequence came from a man under 40 with HIV. The sequences come from unsorted PBMCs, collected around 6 years after starting antiretroviral therapy. The chain combines TRBV1 with TRBJ1-5. TRBV1 is a pseudogene locus. In DNA form, the CDR3 reads TGCACCAGCAGCCAGACGGGGGGGAGTAGCAATCAGCCCCAGCATTTT. Residues: CTSSQTGGSSNQPQHF.